This T cell receptor (beta chain) originates from a study of T cell repertoires in cytomegalovirus infection (dated by TCRdb to the late 2010s). In terms of the full investigation: Donor HLA type was relevant to the analysis, because carriage of CMV infection together with the matching HLA type was indicated by public TCR beta signatures. The paper as a whole reports these results and caveats: In both this cohort and an independent 352-donor cohort, the cumulative frequency of public TCR beta family members distinguished carriers of CMV infection plus the relevant HLA type. The ex vivo response was dominated by HLA-C-restricted CMV-specific TCR beta clonotypes, and the single most frequent clonotype in two of eight donors was supplied by these HLA-C-restricted clonotypes.

Taken from the germline V gene, the CDR1 and CDR2 loops are MDHEN and SYDVKM. Germline trimming: 5 bases from V, 2 bases from J; junction bases outside gene matches: 12. The CDR3 goes from the cysteine to the phenylalanine over 18 residues. CDR3 DNA only is kept here, 54 bases in frame from base 1. The data were produced on an Illumina HiSeq 1500. In-frame beta chains were kept once TCRdb had trimmed the public reads at Q25 with fastp and called clones with MiXCR. Rows with a matching CDR3 protein are joined into one entry that keeps the most common DNA and genes. The sample data list under 200,000 distinct CDR3 sequences, and 7.5% to 10% of these were observed just once. The ten largest clones add up to about 4.6% of the sample. To note about this clonotype: Its specific antigen is unknown. Within one base of it there is no much larger clone, and no base qualities were kept.

The V gene is TRBV28 and the J gene is TRBJ1-6, with 7 central nucleotides matching TRBD1. Source material: PBMCs. The TCR sequence derives from a human donor in good health (CMV status not recorded). Some clones in this sample may be carry-over from other donors' samples. The DNA sequence follows: TGTGCCAGCAGTCTCCCCGATACGGACAGGCCCTATAATTCACCCCTCCACTTT. Its protein product is CASSLPDTDRPYNSPLHF.